The 25 T cell receptor beta chains listed next were all sequenced from one sample in a study of regulatory T cells in long-lasting Graves disease. CDR3-region Arm-PCR and iRepertoire HTBI primers produced the TCR beta libraries. TCRdb reprocessed the multiplex PCR reads with MiXCR, giving one entry per CDR3 protein. The sample carries 350,000 to 450,000 distinct CDR3 sequences, around 20% recorded once. Time point meaning: persistent/refractory GD, antithyroid drugs over 5 years with positive TRAb. PBMCs provided the RNA from which the TCR library was made. The source was peripheral blood mononuclear cells (PBMCs), collected when the disease was refractory, from a patient treated with antithyroid drugs. The receptor set was obtained from a female donor with Graves disease.

This clonotype came up a few times. The V and J genes are TRBV27 and TRBJ1-3; unclear D gene. Trimming took 6 bases from V and 4 from J, leaving 7 bases between them. The CDR3 sequence is 12 residues long. Germline V gene data show CDR1 as MNHEY and CDR2 as SMNVEV (reference sequence). CDR3 DNA sequence: TGTGCCAGCAGGTCCGAAGGAAACACCATATATTTT. Its translation is CASRSEGNTIYF.

The rearrangement links TRBV4-1 to TRBJ2-7; no firm D call. This CDR3 has 12 residues. Germline V CDR1 and CDR2: MGHRA, YSYEKL. V lost 7 bases, J lost 2 bases, and 9 bases lay in between. The CDR3 bases are TGCGCCAGCATGTCCCAGACCTACGAGCAGTACTTC. Translated: CASMSQTYEQYF.

The CDR3, as DNA: TGTGCCAGTAGTATGGACAGGGTTACTGAAGCTTTCTTT. Its translation is CASSMDRVTEAFF. The gene calls are TRBV19 and TRBJ1-1; 8 positions match TRBD1. This CDR3 contains 13 residues. In germline, CDR1 is LNHDA, CDR2 SQIVND (reference sequence). Unmatched junction bases numbered 2, after V lost 3 bases and J lost 5 bases.

About this clonotype itself: It may be a read error: a sequence one base away is much more abundant. This chain uses TRBV27 with TRBJ1-1, with 10 bases that match TRBD1. Germline V gene lookup returns CDR1 MNHEY and CDR2 SMNVEV (reference sequence). V lost 5 bases, J lost 4 bases, and 4 bases stayed unmatched. The CDR3 is 14 residues long. CDR3 DNA: TGTGCCAGCAGTAGGGGACAGGGGCCCACTGAAGCTTTCTTT. As protein: CASSRGQGPTEAFF.

With regard to this clonotype: This could be a read error, since a much larger clone is one nucleotide away. The CDR3 end shows no conserved phenylalanine or tryptophan, and so a read error is likely. This rearrangement joins TRBV10-1 to TRBJ2-5; 10 nucleotides agree with TRBD1. V lost 3 bases to trimming and J lost 7 bases; unmatched junction nucleotides: 5. CDR1 is WNHNN, CDR2 SYGVQD, per germline (reference sequence). This CDR3 comprises 14 residues. The CDR3 nucleotides read TGCGCCAGCAGTGATCCCGGGACAGGGGTGACCCAGTACCTC. As protein: CASSDPGTGVTQYL.

In DNA form, the CDR3 reads TGCGCCAGCAGTGTCCTAGCGGGAGCGAACACCGGGGAGCTGTTTTTT. The encoded protein is CASSVLAGANTGELFF. V and J are TRBV10-2 and TRBJ2-2, with 10 nucleotides matching TRBD2. After removal of 4 bases from V and 0 bases from J, the junction contained 2 bases not matched to a gene. The CDR3 length is 16 residues. The germline V gene encodes CDR1 WSHSY and CDR2 SAAADI.

The chain has TRBV7-9 and TRBJ2-7; D gene uncertain. Trimming shortened V by 5 bases and J by 3 bases, and 17 bases separated the two germline ends. CDR3 length: 15 amino acids. Germline CDR1 reads SEHNR; CDR2 reads FQNEAQ (reference sequence). The DNA for the CDR3 is TGTGCCAGCAGCCCCTCCCAGTCCCTTAACTACGAGCAGTACTTC. Translating it yields CASSPSQSLNYEQYF.

This sequence joins TRBV3-1 and TRBJ2-5; the D is unclear. The germline CDR1 and CDR2 sequences are LGHDT and YNNKEL (reference sequence). The V and J ends lost 0 bases and 6 bases respectively, with 14 bases between them. CDR3 length equals 15 residues. The CDR3 DNA follows: TGTGCCAGCAGCCAAGATGAGGTAGCAAGGCAGACCCAGTACTTC. Its translation is CASSQDEVARQTQYF.

The chain couples TRBV11-2 to TRBJ1-1, with TRBD1 matching 7 bases. V was pared by 5 bases and J by 4 bases, with 22 bases of the junction left unmatched. The germline V gene encodes CDR1 SGHAT and CDR2 FQNNGV. The CDR3 is made up of 19 amino acids. CDR3 DNA sequence: TGTGCCAGCAGCCAACTACTCCGACTCAGGGGGAAGGGGCTCACTGAAGCTTTCTTT. It codes for CASSQLLRLRGKGLTEAFF.

This clonotype occurred a few times. The chain is built from TRBV25-1 and TRBJ1-6; tentatively, D is TRBD1 (5 bases). This CDR3 is 15 amino acids long. The V end lost 3 bases, the J end lost 7 bases, and 13 bases lay between the germline ends. The germline gives CDR1 MGHDK, CDR2 SYGVNS. The CDR3 loop reads CASSDSGTGNSPLHF. The CDR3 DNA follows: TGTGCCAGCAGTGATTCCGGGACTGGGAATTCACCCCTCCACTTT.

About this clonotype: At one end, the junction sequence differs from germline, possibly due to a read error. V gene TRBV12-3 or TRBV12-4 combines with J gene TRBJ2-7; D perhaps matches TRBD1 (7 bases). CDR3 length: 13 amino acids. This chain's CDR3 is CASSLATGDSLHF. The CDR3 DNA follows: TGTGCCAGCAGTTTAGCTACAGGGGACTCCCTACACTTC.

The table lists this clonotype with a few counts. The genes are TRBV5-1 and TRBJ1-1; TRBD1 agrees at 10 bases. Germline trimming cut 0 bases from V and 10 bases from J; bases unmatched to any gene: 9. CDR1 and CDR2 from the germline V gene are SGHRS and YFSETQ. The CDR3 loop spans 15 amino acids. As DNA, the CDR3 is TGCGCCAGCAGCTTGGAGGGGACAGGGGTGAGCGGAGCTTTCTTT. It is translated as CASSLEGTGVSGAFF.

This clonotype has only a few counts. The rearrangement links TRBV7-2 to TRBJ2-7, with D possibly TRBD2 on 6 matching bases. Germline V gives CDR1 SGHTA, CDR2 FQGNSA. The ends were cut back, 7 bases at V and 3 bases at J, with 13 bases in the middle. There are 13 residues in the CDR3. In DNA form, the CDR3 reads TGTGCCAGCAACATAGACGGGGGCTACGAGCAGTACTTC. It encodes CASNIDGGYEQYF.

With regard to this clonotype: This may be a read error: a much more frequent sequence differs by one nucleotide. The rearrangement uses TRBV11-3 and TRBJ2-4; D not resolved. This CDR3 has 15 residues. V was cut by 5 bases and J by 13 bases, with 24 bases left in between. Germline assignment: CDR1 SGHNT and CDR2 YENEEA. CDR3 coding DNA: TGTGCCAGCAGCCAAAGCCCTGGGCGGCAAGAGATCCAGTACTTC. Residues: CASSQSPGRQEIQYF.

The gene calls are TRBV7-9 and TRBJ2-7, with TRBD1 as a possible D gene (5 bases). Per germline, CDR1 SEHNR and CDR2 FQNEAQ (reference sequence). V was cut by 1 base and J by 7 bases, with 11 bases left in between. There are 13 residues in the CDR3. This chain's CDR3 is CASSLGQFLEQYF. In nucleotides, the CDR3 is TGTGCCAGCAGCTTAGGACAGTTTTTGGAGCAGTACTTC.

This clonotype was detected ten times or more. The chain joins TRBV29-1 to TRBJ2-7; possibly TRBD1 for D (6 bases). CDR3 length: 13 residues. Trimming removed 6 bases from V and 6 bases from J, with 18 bases in between. CDR1 is SQVTM and CDR2 is ANQGSEA in the germline V gene. The CDR3 protein is CSVGPGAALEQYF. The CDR3 DNA reads as TGCAGCGTGGGTCCAGGGGCTGCACTCGAGCAGTACTTC.

V usage is TRBV28 and J usage is TRBJ2-1; the match to TRBD2 covers 9 bases. Germline V lookup: CDR1 MDHEN, CDR2 SYDVKM. Unmatched junction bases numbered 6, after V lost 5 bases and J lost 4 bases. The CDR3 consists of 15 residues. The DNA of the CDR3 is TGTGCCAGCAGTCCTAGCGGGATTAGGTACAATGAGCAGTTCTTC. It is translated as CASSPSGIRYNEQFF.

This clonotype occurred a few times. The V call is TRBV9, the J call TRBJ1-2; D is perhaps TRBD1 (5 bases). CDR1 and CDR2 (germline): SGDLS, YYNGEE. The CDR3 totals 17 residues. Trimming left V 0 bases short and J 7 bases short, with 22 bases between. The CDR3 DNA reads TGTGCCAGCAGCGTAGCTCTGAAGCCCGGAGTGGGGGTTGGCTACACCTTC. The encoded protein is CASSVALKPGVGVGYTF.

This chain links TRBV10-1 with TRBJ2-1; weak D call: TRBD1 (6 bases). The V gene lost 8 bases and the J gene lost 8 bases, with 16 bases spanning the gap. This CDR3 region has 13 residues. CDR1 and CDR2 (germline): WNHNN, SYGVQD (reference sequence). The CDR3 DNA reads TGCGCCAGCGGTATCACAGGGTTCGATGAGCAGTTCTTC. Translated, it gives CASGITGFDEQFF.

The chain employs TRBV7-2 and TRBJ2-1, with unresolved D. This CDR3 contains 14 residues. V was trimmed by 0 bases and J by 2 bases, leaving 5 bases between them. From germline, CDR1 is SGHTA and CDR2 FQGNSA. CDR3 in DNA: TGTGCCAGCAGCTTAGCCTCGGCCTACAATGAGCAGTTCTTC. Translated, it gives CASSLASAYNEQFF.

In its sample, this clonotype was seen many times. The chain couples TRBV2 to TRBJ1-1; D not resolved. Germline V gene lookup returns CDR1 SNHLY and CDR2 FYNNEI. V was trimmed by 6 bases and J by 4 bases, leaving 12 bases between them. The CDR3 totals 13 residues. The CDR3 sequence is CASSPGWTTEAFF. The CDR3 DNA follows: TGTGCCAGCAGCCCCGGATGGACCACTGAAGCTTTCTTT.

The V gene is TRBV7-2, the J gene TRBJ2-5, with TRBD1 matching 9 bases. V lost 7 bases to trimming and J lost 5 bases; unmatched junction nucleotides: 8. Germline loops: CDR1 SGHTA, CDR2 FQGNSA. The length of the CDR3 is 14 residues. The CDR3 region is CASTHTGGLETQYF. The CDR3 DNA reads as TGTGCCAGCACCCACACAGGGGGCCTCGAGACCCAGTACTTC. Drawing the rest from reference TRBV7-2 and TRBJ2-5, the complete variable domain is GAGVSQSPSNKVTEKGKDVELRCDPISGHTALYWYRQSLGQGLEFLIYFQGNSAPDKSGLPSDRFSAERTGGSVSTLTIQRTQQEDSAVYLCASTHTGGLETQYFGPGTRLLVL.

This clonotype was detected a few times. The rearrangement links TRBV30 to TRBJ1-1; no clear D gene. The ends were cut back, 0 bases at V and 5 bases at J, with 10 bases in the middle. Germline CDR1 and CDR2: GTSNPN and SVGIG (reference sequence). CDR3 length equals 13 residues. CDR3 coding DNA: TGTGCCTGGAGTGTAGGAGGCGGTACTGAAGCTTTCTTT. Its translation: CAWSVGGGTEAFF.

This clonotype was seen at least ten times. This chain links TRBV30 with TRBJ1-1, with D tentatively TRBD1 (6 bases). The V gene's germline CDR1 is GTSNPN and CDR2 SVGIG (reference sequence). V was cut by 2 bases and J by 6 bases, with 13 bases left in between. The CDR3 loop spans 13 amino acids. CDR3 sequence: CAWSPTGFPEAFF. DNA of the CDR3: TGTGCCTGGAGTCCCACAGGGTTTCCTGAAGCTTTCTTT.

J is TRBJ2-5 and V is TRBV27; 12 bases agree with TRBD1. Germline loops: CDR1 MNHEY, CDR2 SMNVEV (reference sequence). Trimming took 3 bases from V and 5 from J; bases not matched to a gene: 4. This CDR3 is built from 15 residues. CDR3 residues: CASSLAGQGAETQYF. CDR3 nucleotide sequence: TGTGCCAGCAGTTTGGCGGGACAGGGGGCGGAGACCCAGTACTTC.